The 23 T cell receptor beta chains reported below all come from one sample, sequenced in a study of T-cell memory formation after mild COVID-19. TCRdb used MiXCR to reprocess the 5' RACE reads, holding one entry per CDR3 protein. The profile covers about 540,000 distinct CDR3 sequences, with about a fifth appearing a single time and around 13% taken by the ten largest. Sequenced sample: PBMCs or a T cell subset sorted from them (not recorded which). Receptors were obtained from an adult woman who had mild COVID-19 (a few samples of this study predate the infection). Cell type and time point are not known.

This clonotype was picked up a small number of times. The chain links TRBV12-3 or TRBV12-4 to TRBJ2-3; D uncertain. The V end lost 4 bases, the J end lost 2 bases, and 10 bases lay between the germline ends. The CDR3 is made up of 14 amino acids. The CDR3 DNA reads as TGTGCCAGCAGTTCGGAGAAACCCACAGATACGCAGTATTTT. Amino acids: CASSSEKPTDTQYF.

Turning to this clonotype: One end of the junction varies from germline; a read error may be responsible. V and J are TRBV7-9 and TRBJ1-4; 7 bases fit TRBD1. Germline V gives CDR1 SEHNR, CDR2 FQNEAQ (reference sequence). The CDR3 spans 12 residues. As DNA, the CDR3 is TGTGCCAGCAGCTCCGGACAGGAAAGACTGTTTTTT. Translation: CASSSGQERLFF.

There are a few counts of this clonotype. This sequence joins TRBV6-2 or TRBV6-3 and TRBJ2-1; TRBD2 matches at 7 bases. Germline V CDR1 and CDR2: MNHEY, SVGEGT. The CDR3 is 16 amino acids. The V gene end was trimmed by 5 bases and the J gene end by 3 bases; junction bases not matched to a gene: 10. CDR3 residues: CASSTPVAGLYNEQFF. In nucleotides, the CDR3 is TGTGCCAGCAGTACGCCGGTAGCGGGTCTCTACAATGAGCAGTTCTTC.

The rearrangement links TRBV10-3 to TRBJ1-1; TRBD1 might be the D (6 bases). V was clipped by 6 bases and J by 7 bases, with 9 bases between them. In germline, CDR1 is ENHRY, CDR2 SYGVKD. CDR3 length: 11 amino acids. CDR3 sequence: CAIRDSNEAFF. In DNA, the CDR3 is TGTGCCATCAGGGACAGCAATGAAGCTTTCTTT.

V and J are TRBV7-2 and TRBJ2-7; perhaps TRBD2 as D (5 bases). The CDR3 is 14 amino acids. Per the germline V gene, CDR1 is SGHTA and CDR2 is FQGNSA. Trimming removed 0 bases from V and 6 bases from J, with 12 bases in between. DNA of the CDR3: TGTGCCAGCAGCTTAGCGGCGGGTGTAGGCGAGCAGTACTTC. This encodes CASSLAAGVGEQYF.

V and J are TRBV7-3 and TRBJ2-3; 8 nucleotides match TRBD1. Germline-derived CDR1 and CDR2 are SGHTA and FQGTGA. With V trimmed by 5 bases and J by 12 bases, 7 bases remained unmatched. The CDR3 sequence is 12 residues long. The CDR3 DNA reads as TGTGCCAGCAGCCCCGGGACAGGCTCACAGTATTTT. The encoded protein is CASSPGTGSQYF.

This clonotype was observed a few times. This chain joins TRBV10-3 and TRBJ2-1, with D possibly being TRBD1 (6 bases). Deletions cut 3 bases from V and 2 bases from J, with 14 bases between. This CDR3 comprises 16 residues. Germline CDR1 and CDR2: ENHRY and SYGVKD. The CDR3: CAISDRGSPTYNEQFF. CDR3 coding DNA: TGTGCCATCAGTGATAGGGGGTCGCCTACCTACAATGAGCAGTTCTTC.

This clonotype was recorded a few times. The rearrangement links TRBV5-1 to TRBJ2-1; D uncertain. CDR1 SGHRS and CDR2 YFSETQ come from the germline V gene. V was cut by 4 bases and J by 7 bases, with 24 bases left in between. CDR3 size: 17 residues. The CDR3 protein is CASSPTLAGFPSNEQFF. The CDR3 nucleotides are TGCGCCAGCAGCCCCACCCTCGCAGGCTTCCCGTCTAATGAGCAGTTCTTC.

This clonotype has at least ten counts. The chain employs TRBV7-2 and TRBJ2-5, with D uncertain. Per germline, CDR1 SGHTA and CDR2 FQGNSA. Trimming removed 3 bases from V and 2 bases from J, with 10 bases in between. CDR3 size: 14 residues. The DNA of the CDR3 is TGTGCCAGCAGCTTTCGGAGCAGACAAGAGACCCAGTACTTC. Translated, it gives CASSFRSRQETQYF. The whole variable domain, filled in from reference TRBV7-2 and TRBJ2-5, reads GAGVSQSPSNKVTEKGKDVELRCDPISGHTALYWYRQSLGQGLEFLIYFQGNSAPDKSGLPSDRFSAERTGGSVSTLTIQRTQQEDSAVYLCASSFRSRQETQYFGPGTRLLVL.

The V and J genes are TRBV19 and TRBJ2-2; no firm D call. CDR1 and CDR2 from the germline V gene are LNHDA and SQIVND (reference sequence). V lost 3 bases to trimming and J lost 6 bases, with 20 bases between them. CDR3 length: 17 residues. CDR3 bases: TGTGCCAGTAGTATCCGGGCTCTTCCCCCTGTAGCCGGGGAGCTGTTTTTT. Its translation is CASSIRALPPVAGELFF.

This clonotype was observed a handful of times. J is TRBJ1-6 and V is TRBV20-1; 10 nucleotides agree with TRBD1. Germline V gene sequence: CDR1 DFQATT, CDR2 SNEGSKA (reference sequence). The CDR3 sequence is 14 residues long. The ends lost 2 bases at V and 8 bases at J; junction bases unmatched: 3. Here the CDR3 DNA reads TGCAGTGCTAGACCCGGGACAGGGGATTCACCCCTCCACTTT. Amino acids: CSARPGTGDSPLHF.

Regarding this clonotype: The germline gene is not matched at one end of the junction; a read error may be the cause. The chain employs TRBV7-7 and TRBJ2-3; D perhaps matches TRBD2 (5 bases). The CDR3 consists of 15 residues. Germline V CDR1 and CDR2: SSHAT, FNYEAQ (reference sequence). The CDR3 protein is CASSLLPGLTDTQYF. CDR3 coding DNA: TGTGCTAGCAGCTTACTCCCCGGACTCACAGATACGCAGTATTTT.

This clonotype has a handful of counts. This chain connects TRBV6-5 to TRBJ2-7, with D perhaps given as TRBD1 or TRBD2 (5 bases each). The V and J ends lost 8 bases and 3 bases respectively, with 14 bases between them. The CDR3 contains 13 residues. Germline loops: CDR1 MNHEY, CDR2 SVGAGI. The CDR3 here is CASEGPNGYEQYF. Written as DNA, the CDR3 is TGTGCCAGCGAGGGGCCAAATGGCTACGAGCAGTACTTC.

This sequence joins TRBV12-3 or TRBV12-4 and TRBJ1-1; D unclear. The V and J ends lost 1 base and 1 base respectively, with 13 bases between them. CDR3 length: 16 residues. DNA for the CDR3: TGTGCCAGCAGTTTAGTATCGCTCGGACCGAACACTGAAGCTTTCTTT. It specifies CASSLVSLGPNTEAFF.

This clonotype appeared many times. The chain combines TRBV18 with TRBJ2-5; D gene unclear. There are 12 residues in the CDR3. V lost 8 bases and J lost 1, with 8 bases in between. Germline V gene sequence: CDR1 KGHSH, CDR2 LQKENI. CDR3 protein: CASSPIQETQYF. CDR3 sequence (DNA): TGTGCCAGCAGTCCCATCCAAGAGACCCAGTACTTC.

For this clonotype: A junction boundary mismatches the germline segment, possibly from a read error. The genes are TRBV7-7 and TRBJ2-5, with a weak D call TRBD2 (5 bases). Germline loops: CDR1 SSHAT, CDR2 FNYEAQ (reference sequence). The CDR3 contains 14 residues. This CDR3 reads CASSSLRRGETQYF. The CDR3 DNA reads TGTGCTAGCAGCTCCCTGCGTAGAGGGGAGACCCAGTACTTC.

This clonotype showed up many times. The chain couples TRBV6-5 to TRBJ2-1, with 9 bases aligning to TRBD1. After removal of 6 bases from V and 1 base from J, the junction contained 4 bases not matched to a gene. Germline V gene lookup returns CDR1 MNHEY and CDR2 SVGAGI. CDR3 size: 15 residues. CDR3: CASSPGTGSYNEQFF. CDR3 nucleotides: TGTGCCAGCAGCCCAGGGACAGGGTCCTACAATGAGCAGTTCTTC.

This clonotype was recorded a few times. The rearrangement uses TRBV7-2 and TRBJ2-3; the D gene is possibly TRBD1 (7 bases). Trimming cost V 5 bases and J 1 base, with 22 bases left between them. CDR1 SGHTA and CDR2 FQGNSA come from the germline V gene. The CDR3 extends over 18 amino acids. CDR3 in amino acids: CASSVRGQRAPRTDTQYF. The CDR3 DNA reads TGTGCCAGCAGCGTAAGGGGACAGCGGGCGCCTCGCACAGATACGCAGTATTTT. The full variable domain, with the rest looked up from reference TRBV7-2 and TRBJ2-3, is GAGVSQSPSNKVTEKGKDVELRCDPISGHTALYWYRQSLGQGLEFLIYFQGNSAPDKSGLPSDRFSAERTGGSVSTLTIQRTQQEDSAVYLCASSVRGQRAPRTDTQYFGPGTRLTVL.

The chain uses TRBV9 and TRBJ2-7, with TRBD2 matching 9 bases. Germline V gives CDR1 SGDLS, CDR2 YYNGEE. V lost 1 base and J lost 2; bases outside the gene matches: 4. The CDR3 has 15 amino acids. CDR3 amino acids: CASSVLAGRAYEQYF. As DNA, the CDR3 is TGTGCCAGCAGCGTACTAGCGGGAAGAGCCTACGAGCAGTACTTC.

This chain joins TRBV5-5 and TRBJ2-7, with D perhaps TRBD2 (5 bases). Germline V gives CDR1 SGHKS, CDR2 YYEKEE (reference sequence). This CDR3 has 14 residues. V was clipped by 4 bases and J by 3 bases, with 14 bases between them. The CDR3 nucleotides are TGTGCCAGCAGCGTCCGGGGATTGAACTACGAGCAGTACTTC. It encodes CASSVRGLNYEQYF.

This clonotype showed up just a few times. V gene TRBV7-9 combines with J gene TRBJ2-4; 13 bases are a match to TRBD2. Germline V gene sequence: CDR1 SEHNR, CDR2 FQNEAQ (reference sequence). The CDR3 contains 17 residues. V dropped 4 bases and J dropped 8; count of bases not matched to a gene: 11. The CDR3 DNA is TGTGCCAGCAGCTCGGGACTAGCGGGAACAGTTCTCGACATTCAGTACTTC. Protein: CASSSGLAGTVLDIQYF.

A few counts support this clonotype. The chain recombines TRBV7-9 with TRBJ2-5; TRBD2 aligns across 10 bases. The V gene's germline CDR1 is SEHNR and CDR2 FQNEAQ (reference sequence). The CDR3 is made up of 17 amino acids. Trimming removed 2 bases from V and 5 bases from J; junction bases left unmatched: 11. CDR3 DNA sequence: TGTGCCAGCAGCTTATCCCTAGCGGGAGCGAGTCGCGAGACCCAGTACTTC. Translated, it gives CASSLSLAGASRETQYF.

The gene calls are TRBV18 and TRBJ1-2; a weak D match, TRBD1 (5 bases). Per the germline V gene, CDR1 is KGHSH and CDR2 is LQKENI. The V end was cut by 0 bases, the J end by 2 bases, with 13 bases between. This CDR3 is 16 amino acids long. CDR3 nucleotide sequence: TGTGCCAGCTCACCACCGGTCGGGGGGAGGAACTATGGCTACACCTTC. Residues: CASSPPVGGRNYGYTF.